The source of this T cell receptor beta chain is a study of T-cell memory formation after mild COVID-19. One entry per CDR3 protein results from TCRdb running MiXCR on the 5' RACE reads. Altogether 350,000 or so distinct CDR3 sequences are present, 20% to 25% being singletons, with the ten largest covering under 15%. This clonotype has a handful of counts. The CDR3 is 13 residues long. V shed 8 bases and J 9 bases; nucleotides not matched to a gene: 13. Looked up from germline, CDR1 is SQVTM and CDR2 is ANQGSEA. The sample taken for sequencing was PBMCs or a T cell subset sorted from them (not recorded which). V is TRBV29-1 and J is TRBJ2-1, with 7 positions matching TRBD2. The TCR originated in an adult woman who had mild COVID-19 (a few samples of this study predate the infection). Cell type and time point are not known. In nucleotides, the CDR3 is TGCAGCATACCGGGACTACGGTGGAGTGAGCAGTTCTTC. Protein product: CSIPGLRWSEQFF.